The next 19 T cell receptor beta chains were all read from a single sample in a study of blood T cell repertoires in COVID-19. TCRdb's table, derived via immunoSEQ multiplex PCR, lists solely in-frame clones and lacks some. Here the sample spans 350,000 to 400,000 clones, about 90% being singletons. Sequencing used PBMCs or T cells enriched from blood (not recorded which). These receptors originate from a woman under 40 who had recovered from COVID-19.

V is TRBV4-1 and J is TRBJ1-5; D ambiguous. Germline lookup yields CDR1 MGHRA and CDR2 YSYEKL. The CDR3 runs 15 residues. The V gene lost 0 bases and the J gene lost 4 bases, with 10 bases spanning the gap. The CDR3 is CASSQDGQPNQPQHF. CDR3 bases: TGCGCCAGCAGCCAAGATGGGCAGCCTAATCAGCCCCAGCATTTT.

The sample holds one count of this clone. The chain combines TRBV7-9 with TRBJ1-2, with D possibly matching TRBD1 (5 bases). Germline loops: CDR1 SEHNR, CDR2 FQNEAQ (reference sequence). V was trimmed by 1 base and J by 6 bases, leaving 12 bases between them. This CDR3 region has 14 residues. The CDR3 DNA reads as TGTGCCAGCAGCTTAGGCTCAGCGGGGGATGGCTACACCTTC. Its protein product is CASSLGSAGDGYTF.

Regarding this clone: The sample has other DNA sequences that encode this CDR3 too. The V call is TRBV19, the J call TRBJ1-5, with D unresolved. This CDR3 region has 14 residues. V gave up 1 base and J gave up 3 bases, with 7 bases separating them. Germline CDR1 reads LNHDA; CDR2 reads SQIVND (reference sequence). CDR3 in amino acids: CASSIVENNQPQHF. In DNA, the CDR3 is TGTGCCAGTAGTATAGTCGAGAACAATCAGCCCCAGCATTTT.

The V and J genes are TRBV28 and TRBJ1-2; D might be TRBD1 (5 bases). Trimming cost V 2 bases and J 8 bases, with 9 bases left between them. CDR1 is MDHEN, CDR2 SYDVKM, per germline. CDR3 length equals 12 residues. CDR3 in amino acids: CASSLGTWGYTF. CDR3 sequence (DNA): TGTGCCAGCAGTTTAGGGACTTGGGGCTACACCTTC.

This clone was observed once. This chain connects TRBV21-1 to TRBJ1-3. TRBV21-1 is assigned pseudogene status. The CDR3 totals 16 residues. The CDR3 DNA is TGTGCCAGCAGCAACGGACTGGCGGACGGCAGAAACACCATATATTTT. Translating it yields CASSNGLADGRNTIYF.

This chain joins TRBV9 and TRBJ1-6, with 8 bases matching TRBD1. Per the germline V gene, CDR1 is SGDLS and CDR2 is YYNGEE. The CDR3 has 16 residues. V dropped 4 bases and J dropped 10; count of bases not matched to a gene: 13. The CDR3 reads CASSFAEGQGKSPLHF. The CDR3 DNA sequence: TGTGCCAGCAGCTTCGCGGAAGGACAGGGCAAATCACCCCTCCACTTT.

V usage is TRBV6-5 and J usage is TRBJ1-2; D may be TRBD1 (6 bases). CDR1 is MNHEY, CDR2 SVGAGI, per germline. CDR3 length: 13 amino acids. V was trimmed by 0 bases and J by 4 bases, leaving 6 bases between them. In nucleotides, the CDR3 is TGTGCCAGCAGTTACTCGGGGGCCTATGGCTACACCTTC. It yields the protein CASSYSGAYGYTF.

The CDR3 DNA follows: TGTGCCAGCAGCCGGGACGGGAGGAACACTGAAGCTTTCTTT. It specifies CASSRDGRNTEAFF. The gene calls are TRBV7-9 and TRBJ1-1; D is possibly TRBD1 (5 bases). The germline CDR1 and CDR2 sequences are SEHNR and FQNEAQ (reference sequence). Trimming took 5 bases from V and 1 from J, leaving 11 bases between them. The CDR3 extends over 14 amino acids.

The V call is TRBV11-3, the J call TRBJ2-2; D is perhaps TRBD2 (5 bases). Germline V gene lookup returns CDR1 SGHNT and CDR2 YENEEA. CDR3 length: 12 amino acids. V dropped 3 bases and J dropped 8 bases, with 7 bases sitting between them. CDR3 sequence: CASSFSGGELFF. CDR3 coding DNA: TGTGCCAGCAGCTTCTCGGGGGGGGAGCTGTTTTTT.

The CDR3 spells CASSLALAVEQYF. CDR3 in DNA: TGTGCCAGCAGCTTGGCCTTAGCGGTCGAGCAGTACTTC. This chain joins TRBV5-6 and TRBJ2-7; D may be TRBD2 (6 bases). The germline V gene has CDR1 SGHDT and CDR2 YYEEEE. Trimming removed 0 bases from V and 6 bases from J, with 10 bases in between. The CDR3 length is 13 residues.

This rearrangement joins TRBV7-5 to TRBJ1-2; no check of the table's D call, TRBD1, against the DNA was made. TRBV7-5 is designated a pseudogene. CDR3 length: 13 amino acids. The chain's CDR3 is CARSLGGRGGYTF. As DNA, the CDR3 is TGTGCCAGAAGCTTAGGGGGCAGGGGTGGCTACACCTTC.

This clone came up once. The chain uses TRBV5-1 and TRBJ2-5; 14 bases are shared with TRBD2. The trim removed 0 bases at V and 5 bases at J, leaving 15 bases unmatched. The CDR3 extends over 20 amino acids. Germline CDR1 is SGHRS and CDR2 is YFSETQ. CDR3 nucleotide sequence: TGCGCCAGCAGCTTGGCTGGGACAGGGACTAGCGGGAGATATAGGGAGACCCAGTACTTC. Translating it yields CASSLAGTGTSGRYRETQYF.

This clone was observed a few times. The J gene is TRBJ2-2, the V gene TRBV2; no reliable D call. The CDR3 loop spans 11 amino acids. Trimming took 7 bases from V and 4 from J, leaving 4 bases between them. Germline V gene sequence: CDR1 SNHLY, CDR2 FYNNEI. CDR3 nucleotides: TGTGCCAGCACCGGCACCGGGGAGCTGTTTTTT. It yields the protein CASTGTGELFF.

The V gene is TRBV3-1 (or the pseudogene TRBV3-2), the J gene TRBJ2-5; D is possibly TRBD2 (5 bases). This CDR3 spans 13 amino acids. Trimming left V 3 bases short and J 5 bases short, with 10 bases between. CDR1 and CDR2 from the germline V gene are LGHDT and YNNKEL (reference sequence). The CDR3 loop reads CASSHLARETQYF. For the CDR3, the DNA is TGTGCCAGCAGCCACCTAGCAAGGGAGACCCAGTACTTC.

The chain combines TRBV7-9 with TRBJ2-5, with 11 nucleotides matching TRBD2. V dropped 5 bases and J dropped 2; count of bases not matched to a gene: 10. The CDR3 consists of 17 residues. CDR1 SEHNR and CDR2 FQNEAQ come from the germline V gene (reference sequence). CDR3 sequence: CASSVVSGRALQETQYF. The CDR3 nucleotides are TGTGCCAGCAGCGTCGTTAGCGGGAGGGCCCTACAAGAGACCCAGTACTTC. The variable domain in full, with the rest retrieved from reference TRBV7-9 and TRBJ2-5, is DTGVSQNPRHKITKRGQNVTFRCDPISEHNRLYWYRQTLGQGPEFLTYFQNEAQLEKSRLLSDRFSAERPKGSFSTLEIQRTEQGDSAMYLCASSVVSGRALQETQYFGPGTRLLVL.

The genes are TRBV5-1 and TRBJ2-3; D is possibly TRBD1 (6 bases). The CDR3 spans 16 residues. V gave up 2 bases and J gave up 1 base, with 14 bases separating them. Germline CDR1 SGHRS, CDR2 YFSETQ. The CDR3 DNA is TGCGCCAGCAGCTTAAAACGGACAGAGGGCACAGATACGCAGTATTTT. Encoded protein: CASSLKRTEGTDTQYF.

CDR3 residues: CASSQWAGGRYEQYF. The CDR3 DNA reads as TGCGCCAGCAGCCAATGGGCAGGGGGCAGGTACGAGCAGTACTTC. This chain uses TRBV4-1 with TRBJ2-7; 8 bases match TRBD1. Germline trimming cut 2 bases from V and 4 bases from J; bases unmatched to any gene: 7. This CDR3 spans 15 amino acids. The germline gives CDR1 MGHRA, CDR2 YSYEKL.

V gene TRBV7-2 combines with J gene TRBJ2-7; 10 nucleotides line up with TRBD2. V gave up 1 base and J gave up 8 bases; unmatched junction bases: 8. This CDR3 comprises 15 residues. The V gene's germline CDR1 is SGHTA and CDR2 FQGNSA. Written as DNA, the CDR3 is TGTGCCAGCAGCTTAGTGGCTAGCGGGAGTGGGCAGCAGTACTTC. It translates to CASSLVASGSGQQYF.

J is TRBJ1-6 and V is TRBV7-9, with TRBD1 as a possible D gene (6 bases). This CDR3 contains 16 residues. V shed 6 bases and J shed 9 bases, with 21 bases lying between them. Per germline, CDR1 SEHNR and CDR2 FQNEAQ (reference sequence). CDR3 region: CASRPSGGGESSPLHF. As DNA, the CDR3 is TGTGCCAGCAGACCCTCGGGGGGGGGCGAAAGTTCACCCCTCCACTTT.